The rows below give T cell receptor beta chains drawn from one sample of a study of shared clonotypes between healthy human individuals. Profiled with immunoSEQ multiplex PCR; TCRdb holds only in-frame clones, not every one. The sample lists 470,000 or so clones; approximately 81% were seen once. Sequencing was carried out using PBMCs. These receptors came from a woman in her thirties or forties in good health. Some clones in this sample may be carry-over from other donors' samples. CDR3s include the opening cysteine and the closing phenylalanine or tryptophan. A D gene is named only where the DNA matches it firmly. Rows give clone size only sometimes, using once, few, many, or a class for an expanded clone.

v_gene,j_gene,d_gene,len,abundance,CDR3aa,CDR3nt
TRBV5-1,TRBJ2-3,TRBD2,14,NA,CASSWTSGTDTQYF,TGCGCCAGCAGCTGGACTAGCGGGACAGATACGCAGTATTTT
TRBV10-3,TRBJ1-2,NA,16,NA,CAITQGDARSNYGYTF,TGTGCCATCACCCAAGGCGACGCCCGCTCTAACTATGGCTACACCTTC
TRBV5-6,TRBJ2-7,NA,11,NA,CASSTLDEQYF,TGTGCCAGCAGCACCCTAGACGAGCAGTACTTC
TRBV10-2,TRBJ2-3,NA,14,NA,CASSVATRTDTQYF,TGCGCCAGCAGTGTTGCTACCCGCACAGATACGCAGTATTTT
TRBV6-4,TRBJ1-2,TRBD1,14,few,CASSEGQGADGYTF,TGTGCCAGCAGTGAAGGGCAGGGGGCCGATGGCTACACCTTC
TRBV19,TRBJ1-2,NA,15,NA,CASSPQDGSNYGYTF,TGTGCCAGTAGTCCACAGGATGGGAGCAACTATGGCTACACCTTC
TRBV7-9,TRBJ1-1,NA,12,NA,CASSPRTVEAFF,TGTGCCAGCAGCCCACGGACGGTTGAAGCTTTCTTT
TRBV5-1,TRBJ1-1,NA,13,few,CASSLDSAGKAFF,TGCGCCAGCAGCTTGGACAGTGCTGGGAAAGCTTTCTTT
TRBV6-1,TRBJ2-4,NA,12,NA,CASSEPGNIQYF,TGTGCCAGCAGTGAGCCGGGAAACATTCAGTACTTC
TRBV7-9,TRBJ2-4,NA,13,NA,CASSFSAQNIQYF,TGTGCCAGCAGCTTTTCCGCCCAAAACATTCAGTACTTC
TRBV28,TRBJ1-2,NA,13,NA,CASSSQMNYGYTF,TGTGCCAGCAGTTCTCAAATGAACTATGGCTACACCTTC
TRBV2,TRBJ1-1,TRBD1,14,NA,CASSVRDSPTEAFF,TGTGCCAGCAGTGTTCGGGACAGTCCTACTGAAGCTTTCTTT
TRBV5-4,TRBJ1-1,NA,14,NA,CASSTDGPNTEAFF,TGTGCCAGCAGCACAGACGGACCGAACACTGAAGCTTTCTTT
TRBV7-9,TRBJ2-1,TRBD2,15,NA,CASSHRTSGRNEQFF,TGTGCCAGCAGCCATCGGACTAGCGGGAGAAATGAGCAGTTCTTC
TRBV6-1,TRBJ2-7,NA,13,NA,CASSTSLSYEQYF,TGTGCCAGCAGTACCAGCCTATCCTACGAGCAGTACTTC
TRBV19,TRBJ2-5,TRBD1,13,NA,CASSRDRQETQYF,TGTGCCAGTAGCCGGGACAGACAAGAGACCCAGTACTTC
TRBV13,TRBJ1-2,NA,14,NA,CASSFSSVESGYTF,TGTGCCAGCAGCTTTTCTTCCGTGGAGTCTGGCTACACCTTC
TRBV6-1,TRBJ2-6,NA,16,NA,CASSEEGGSGANVLTF,TGTGCCAGCAGTGAAGAGGGTGGCTCTGGGGCCAACGTCCTGACTTTC
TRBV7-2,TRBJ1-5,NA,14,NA,CASSLAGGYQPQHF,TGTGCCAGCAGCTTAGCCGGGGGATATCAGCCCCAGCATTTT
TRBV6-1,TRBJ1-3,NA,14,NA,CASSDRGAGNTIYF,TGTGCCAGCAGTGATAGAGGGGCTGGAAACACCATATATTTT
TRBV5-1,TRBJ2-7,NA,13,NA,CASSLIGSNEQYF,TGCGCCAGCAGCTTGATCGGGTCCAACGAGCAGTACTTC
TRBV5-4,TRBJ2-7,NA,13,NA,CASSLTAADEQYF,TGTGCCAGCAGCTTGACGGCTGCTGACGAGCAGTACTTC
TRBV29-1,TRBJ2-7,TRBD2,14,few,CSAYTSGAQYEQYF,TGCAGCGCCTACACTAGCGGGGCACAATACGAGCAGTACTTC
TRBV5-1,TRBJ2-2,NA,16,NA,CASSLVSGLNTGELFF,TGCGCCAGCAGCTTGGTTTCCGGACTGAACACCGGGGAGCTGTTTTTT
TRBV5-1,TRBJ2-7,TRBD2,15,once,CASSGTSGRVREQYF,TGCGCCAGCAGCGGAACTAGCGGGAGGGTCCGCGAGCAGTACTTC
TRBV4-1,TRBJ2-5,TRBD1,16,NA,CASSQSDRGGQETQYF,TGCGCCAGCAGCCAATCGGACAGGGGAGGTCAAGAGACCCAGTACTTC
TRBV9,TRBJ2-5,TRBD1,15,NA,CASSLADRELETQYF,TGTGCCAGCAGCCTAGCCGACAGGGAGCTAGAGACCCAGTACTTC
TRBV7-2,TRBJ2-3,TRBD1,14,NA,CASSLPQVTGTQYF,TGTGCCAGCAGCTTACCCCAAGTGACAGGGACCCAGTATTTT
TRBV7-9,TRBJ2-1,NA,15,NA,CASSAAPLAFHEQFF,TGTGCCAGCAGCGCCGCCCCACTAGCTTTCCATGAGCAGTTCTTC
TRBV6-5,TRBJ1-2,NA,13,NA,CASRSREGYGYTF,TGTGCCAGCAGGTCCAGGGAAGGCTATGGCTACACCTTC
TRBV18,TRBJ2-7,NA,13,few,CASSPGASYEQYF,TGTGCCAGCTCACCGGGGGCCTCCTACGAGCAGTACTTC
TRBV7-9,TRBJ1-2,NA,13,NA,CASSFDRFYGYTF,TGTGCCAGCAGTTTCGACAGGTTCTATGGCTACACCTTC
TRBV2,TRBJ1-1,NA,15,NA,CASSPRTSFGTEAFF,TGTGCCAGCAGTCCCCGGACATCGTTTGGCACTGAAGCTTTCTTT
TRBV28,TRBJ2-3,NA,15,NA,CASSLFGPGTDTQYF,TGTGCCAGCAGTTTATTTGGGCCCGGTACAGATACGCAGTATTTT
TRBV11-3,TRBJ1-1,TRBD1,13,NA,CASSSTGDTEAFF,TGTGCCAGCAGCTCGACAGGGGACACTGAAGCTTTCTTT
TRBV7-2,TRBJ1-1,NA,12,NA,CASSFPGRVAFF,TGTGCCAGCAGCTTCCCCGGGAGGGTGGCTTTCTTT
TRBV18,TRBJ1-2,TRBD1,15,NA,CASSTLGQGGYGYTF,TGTGCCAGCTCAACACTGGGACAGGGAGGCTATGGCTACACCTTC
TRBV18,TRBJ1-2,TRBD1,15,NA,CASSPETGELGDYTF,TGTGCCAGCTCACCCGAGACAGGGGAGCTCGGCGACTACACCTTC
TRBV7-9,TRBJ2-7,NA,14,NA,CASSYSQGTYEQYF,TGTGCCAGCAGTTACTCGCAGGGGACTTACGAGCAGTACTTC
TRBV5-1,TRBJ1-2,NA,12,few,CASSLDVDGYTF,TGCGCCAGCAGCTTGGATGTGGATGGCTACACCTTC
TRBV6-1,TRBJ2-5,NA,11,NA,CASSRGETQYF,TGTGCCAGCAGTAGAGGGGAGACCCAGTACTTC
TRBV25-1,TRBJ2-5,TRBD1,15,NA,CASSGGQGPQETQYF,TGTGCCAGCAGTGGGGGACAGGGGCCACAAGAGACCCAGTACTTC
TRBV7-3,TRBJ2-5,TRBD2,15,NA,CASSPAGGEEETQYF,TGTGCCAGCAGCCCCGCGGGAGGGGAGGAAGAGACCCAGTACTTC
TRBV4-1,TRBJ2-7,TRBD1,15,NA,CASSDYRDSSYEQYF,TGCGCCAGCAGCGATTACCGGGACAGCTCCTACGAGCAGTACTTC
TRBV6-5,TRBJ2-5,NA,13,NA,CASSPTPRETQYF,TGTGCCAGCAGCCCTACCCCTCGGGAGACCCAGTACTTC
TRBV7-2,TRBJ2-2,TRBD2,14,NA,CASSSGRASGELFF,TGTGCCAGCAGTAGCGGGAGGGCTAGCGGGGAGCTGTTTTTT
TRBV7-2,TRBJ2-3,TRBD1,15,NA,CASSLEQGARNTQYF,TGTGCCAGCAGCTTAGAACAGGGGGCGCGCAATACGCAGTATTTT
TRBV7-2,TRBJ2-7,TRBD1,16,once,CASSLVGTGAFYEQYF,TGTGCCAGCAGCTTAGTCGGGACAGGGGCTTTCTACGAGCAGTACTTC
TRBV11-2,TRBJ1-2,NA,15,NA,CASSPRSPGSYGYTF,TGTGCCAGCAGCCCCAGATCCCCAGGGTCCTATGGCTACACCTTC
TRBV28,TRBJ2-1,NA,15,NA,CASSFSESSYNEQFF,TGTGCCAGCAGTTTTTCGGAGTCGTCCTACAATGAGCAGTTCTTC
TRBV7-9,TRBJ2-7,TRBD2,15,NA,CASTDLAGLSYEQYF,TGTGCCAGCACTGATCTAGCGGGGCTCTCCTACGAGCAGTACTTC